The next 5 T cell receptor beta chains were all read from a single sample in a study of siplizumab effects on memory and regulatory T cells (dated by TCRdb to 2018 to 2020). The library was obtained by the immunoSEQ multiplex PCR assay. TCRdb stores this immuneACCESS table with in-frame sequences only. Part of the clones is absent; in the studies checked, under half of the shortfall reflects unresolved V genes, and no reason is known for the rest. This sample holds some 100,000 clones; about 95% were observed only once. The ten most abundant clones make up approximately 0.66% of the sample. The specimen was Tregs sorted from blood. The receptors here all came from a human donor in good health.

This chain links TRBV5-1 with TRBJ1-2; no firm D call. This CDR3 has 13 residues. Trimming left V 0 bases short and J 8 bases short, with 11 bases between. Germline CDR1 reads SGHRS; CDR2 reads YFSETQ. The CDR3 spells CASSLVVAGGYTF. CDR3 bases: TGCGCCAGCAGCTTGGTGGTTGCGGGAGGCTACACCTTC.

The V call is TRBV9, the J call TRBJ2-3; perhaps TRBD2 as D (5 bases). Trimming stripped 0 bases from V and 5 bases from J, with 13 bases between. This CDR3 region has 15 residues. Germline lookup yields CDR1 SGDLS and CDR2 YYNGEE. CDR3 residues: CASSVVERARDTQYF. For the CDR3, the DNA is TGTGCCAGCAGCGTAGTTGAGAGGGCCAGAGATACGCAGTATTTT.

As regards this clone: Within the sample, other DNA sequences also encode this same CDR3. The V call is TRBV18, the J call TRBJ2-7; D is possibly TRBD1 (5 bases). V lost 3 bases and J 0 bases, leaving 6 bases between the germline ends. Looked up from germline, CDR1 is KGHSH and CDR2 is LQKENI. The CDR3 loop spans 13 amino acids. The CDR3 region is CASSPDSSYEQYF. The CDR3 coding sequence is TGTGCCAGCTCACCCGACAGCTCCTACGAGCAGTACTTC.

The chain is built from TRBV7-2 and TRBJ2-4; D possibly corresponds to TRBD1 (7 bases). The germline V and J ends were trimmed by 2 bases and 10 bases, with 12 bases remaining between them. Germline assignment: CDR1 SGHTA and CDR2 FQGNSA. CDR3 length: 13 amino acids. The CDR3 protein is CASSLSQGGIQYF. Here the CDR3 DNA reads TGTGCCAGCAGCTTATCCCAGGGGGGAATTCAGTACTTC.

The V and J genes are TRBV19 and TRBJ2-3; weak D call: TRBD2 (5 bases). Trimming cost V 5 bases and J 3 bases, with 15 bases left between them. Germline V gene sequence: CDR1 LNHDA, CDR2 SQIVND (reference sequence). The CDR3 is 15 residues long. DNA of the CDR3: TGTGCCAGTAGTCTTAGCGTTGTGGGGACAGATACGCAGTATTTT. This sequence encodes CASSLSVVGTDTQYF.